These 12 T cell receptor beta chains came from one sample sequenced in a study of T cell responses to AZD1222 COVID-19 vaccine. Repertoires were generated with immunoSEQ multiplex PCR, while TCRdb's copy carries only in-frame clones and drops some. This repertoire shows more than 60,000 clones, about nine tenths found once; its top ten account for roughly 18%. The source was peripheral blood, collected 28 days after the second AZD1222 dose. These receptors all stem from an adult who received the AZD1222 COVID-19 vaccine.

CDR3 DNA: TGTGCCAGCAGGGGGACAGGGGGGGATGCTAATTCACCCCTCCACTTT. Encoded protein: CASRGTGGDANSPLHF. The chain is built from TRBV2 and TRBJ1-6, with TRBD1 identical over 11 bases. CDR1 and CDR2 (germline): SNHLY, FYNNEI. The CDR3 spans 16 residues. Trimming removed 6 bases from V and 6 bases from J; junction bases left unmatched: 7. The full variable domain, rest sourced from reference TRBV2 and TRBJ1-6, is EPEVTQTPSHQVTQMGQEVILRCVPISNHLYFYWYRQILGQKVEFLVSFYNNEISEKSEIFDDQFSVERPDGSNFTLKIRSTKLEDSAMYFCASRGTGGDANSPLHFGNGTRLTVT.

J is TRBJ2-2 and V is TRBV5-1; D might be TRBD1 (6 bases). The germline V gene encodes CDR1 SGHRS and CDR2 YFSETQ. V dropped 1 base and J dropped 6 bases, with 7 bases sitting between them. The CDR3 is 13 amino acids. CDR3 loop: CASSLSGAGELFF. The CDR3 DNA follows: TGCGCCAGCAGCTTGTCAGGGGCCGGGGAGCTGTTTTTT.

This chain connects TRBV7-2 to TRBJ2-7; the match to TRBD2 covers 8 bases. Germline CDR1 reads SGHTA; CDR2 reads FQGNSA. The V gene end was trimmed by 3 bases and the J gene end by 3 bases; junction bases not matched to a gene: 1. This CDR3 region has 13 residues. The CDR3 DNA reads TGTGCCAGCAGCTTGGGACTAGACTACGAGCAGTACTTC. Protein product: CASSLGLDYEQYF.

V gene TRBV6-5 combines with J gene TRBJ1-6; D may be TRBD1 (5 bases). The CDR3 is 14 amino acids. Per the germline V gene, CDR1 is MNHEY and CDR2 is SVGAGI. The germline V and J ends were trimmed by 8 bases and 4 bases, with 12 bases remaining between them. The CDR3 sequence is CASLLGGYNSPLHF. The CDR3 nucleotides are TGTGCCAGCCTGCTGGGGGGGTATAATTCACCCCTCCACTTT.

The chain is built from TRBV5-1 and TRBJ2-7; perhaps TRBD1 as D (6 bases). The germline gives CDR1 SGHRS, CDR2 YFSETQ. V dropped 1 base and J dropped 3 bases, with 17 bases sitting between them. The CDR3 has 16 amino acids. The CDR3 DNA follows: TGCGCCAGCAGCTTGCCCCCGGGACAAGGAGTCTACGAGCAGTACTTC. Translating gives CASSLPPGQGVYEQYF.

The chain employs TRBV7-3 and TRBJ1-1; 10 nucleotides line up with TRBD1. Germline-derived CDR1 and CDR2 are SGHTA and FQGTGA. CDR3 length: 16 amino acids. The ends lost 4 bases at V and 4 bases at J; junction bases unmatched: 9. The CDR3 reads CASSSSGTGVSTEAFF. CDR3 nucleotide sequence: TGTGCCAGCAGCTCCTCTGGGACAGGGGTAAGCACTGAAGCTTTCTTT.

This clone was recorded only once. This CDR3 reads CASSPPGLMNTEAFF. The CDR3 bases are TGTGCCAGCAGCCCGCCTGGACTGATGAACACTGAAGCTTTCTTT. This sequence joins TRBV13 and TRBJ1-1; D unclear. The V and J ends lost 5 bases and 0 bases respectively, with 13 bases between them. From germline, CDR1 is PRHDT and CDR2 FYEKMQ (reference sequence). The CDR3 extends over 15 amino acids.

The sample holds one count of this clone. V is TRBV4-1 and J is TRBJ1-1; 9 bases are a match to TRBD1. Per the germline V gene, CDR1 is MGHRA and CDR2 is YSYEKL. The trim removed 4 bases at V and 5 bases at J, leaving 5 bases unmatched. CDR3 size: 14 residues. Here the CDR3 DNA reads TGCGCCAGCAGCCGGGGACAGGGCAGTACTGAAGCTTTCTTT. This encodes CASSRGQGSTEAFF.

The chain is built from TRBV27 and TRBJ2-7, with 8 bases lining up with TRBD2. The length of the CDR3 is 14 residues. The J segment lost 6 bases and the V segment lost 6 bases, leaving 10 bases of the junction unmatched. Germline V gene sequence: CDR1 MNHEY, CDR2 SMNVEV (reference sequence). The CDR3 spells CASRVRGGRAEQYF. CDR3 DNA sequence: TGTGCCAGCAGGGTTCGGGGGGGCCGCGCCGAGCAGTACTTC.

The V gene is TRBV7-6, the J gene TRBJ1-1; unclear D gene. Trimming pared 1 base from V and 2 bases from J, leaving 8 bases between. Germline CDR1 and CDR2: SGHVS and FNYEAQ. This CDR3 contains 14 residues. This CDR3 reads CASSLGLSNTEAFF. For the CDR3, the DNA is TGTGCCAGCAGCTTAGGGTTATCAAACACTGAAGCTTTCTTT.

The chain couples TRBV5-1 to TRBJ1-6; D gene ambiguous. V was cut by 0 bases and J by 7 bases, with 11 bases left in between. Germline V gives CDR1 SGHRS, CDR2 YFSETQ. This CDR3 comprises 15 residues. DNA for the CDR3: TGCGCCAGCAGCTTGGGTACGGGCTGGAATTCACCCCTCCACTTT. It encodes CASSLGTGWNSPLHF.

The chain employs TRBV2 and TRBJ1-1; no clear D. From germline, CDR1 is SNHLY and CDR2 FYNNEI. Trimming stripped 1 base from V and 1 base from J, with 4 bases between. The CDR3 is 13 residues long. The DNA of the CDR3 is TGTGCCAGCAGTGAAGAAGGGAACACTGAAGCTTTCTTT. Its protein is CASSEEGNTEAFF.